The present entry profiles one T cell receptor beta chain with its context. This record comes from a study of shared clonotypes between healthy human individuals. Clones were read by immunoSEQ multiplex PCR, and TCRdb kept only the in-frame ones, dropping some. The sample contains some 1,400,000 clones, about 96% of which appear only once. The receptor was derived from a man aged 25 to 40 in good health. Sequencing was performed on naive CD4+ T cells sorted from blood. As for subset: CD45RA+ positively selected.

The CDR3 region is CASSLSGAATEAFF. The CDR3 DNA is TGTGCCAGCAGTTTATCAGGGGCGGCCACTGAAGCTTTCTTT. The chain carries TRBV28 and TRBJ1-1; D is perhaps TRBD1 (6 bases). CDR1 is MDHEN, CDR2 SYDVKM, per germline. V lost 1 base and J lost 4, with 10 bases in between. The CDR3 extends over 14 amino acids.